This T cell receptor (beta chain) was identified during a study of human T cells and chemical hapten exposure. Study outcomes and limitations: Among TCRs, those above 1 in 1000 frequency were unaffected by DPC sensitization.

CDR1 and CDR2 from the germline V gene are SGHVS and FQNEAQ. The CDR3 spans 16 residues. V lost 1 base and J 0 bases, leaving 9 bases between the germline ends. TCRdb re-called the RACE reads through MiXCR, storing one row per CDR3 protein. This table holds 150,000 to 200,000 distinct CDR3 sequences, more than 14% found once. With respect to this clonotype: Its antigen is still unknown.

Documented time point: patch test 1, 2 weeks after DPC sensitization. Noted treatment: therapeutic diphenylcyclopropenone sensitization with weekly scalp DPC. The chain carries TRBV7-8 and TRBJ1-4; weak D call: TRBD1 (5 bases). The sample here was whole blood, taken in connection with sensitization to the hapten diphenylcyclopropenone (DPC). This sequence originates from a woman younger than 45 with alopecia areata. Some clones in this sample may be carry-over from other donors' samples. The CDR3 bases are TGTGCCAGCAGCTTAGAAGGGGAAACAACTAATGAAAAACTGTTTTTT. Translated, it gives CASSLEGETTNEKLFF.